These T cell receptor beta chains were read from a single sample in a study of Ad26.COV2.S vaccination and SARS-CoV-2 variants. Method: immunoSEQ multiplex PCR; TCRdb's copy keeps in-frame clones and lacks some. Seen here are around 380,000 clones, 70% to 90% observed once, and the top ten hold around 3.4%. Material: peripheral blood, obtained in a trial of Ad26.COV2.S vaccine versus placebo. These receptors were collected from a person aged 18 to 65 who received the Ad26.COV2.S COVID-19 vaccine or a placebo. The CDR3 runs from the conserved cysteine through the conserved F or W. D genes are given only for firm matches. Where a row states a size, it is once, few, many or the class of an expanded clone; other rows omit it.

j_call	d_call	clone_size	v_call	cdr3_aa	cdr3_nt
TRBJ1-5	TRBD1	-	TRBV2	CASSEDRGHQPQHF	TGTGCCAGCAGTGAAGACAGGGGTCATCAGCCCCAGCATTTT
TRBJ2-7	-	-	TRBV3-1/TRBV3-2	CASSHGDGAYEQYF	TGTGCCAGCAGCCATGGGGACGGAGCCTACGAGCAGTACTTC
TRBJ1-5	-	-	TRBV12-3/TRBV12-4	CASSLGGDQPQHF	TGTGCCAGCAGTTTAGGGGGGGATCAGCCCCAGCATTTT
TRBJ1-2	-	-	TRBV2	CASSEVRVRDYGYTF	TGTGCCAGCAGTGAGGTCAGGGTGCGGGACTATGGCTACACCTTC
TRBJ2-3	-	-	TRBV6-6	CASRSSPPRTDTQYF	TGTGCCAGCAGGTCCAGCCCACCGCGTACAGATACGCAGTATTTT
TRBJ2-5	TRBD1	-	TRBV4-1	CASSQWDQGAQYF	TGCGCCAGCAGCCAATGGGACCAGGGGGCCCAGTACTTC
TRBJ2-1	-	-	TRBV3-1/TRBV3-2	CASSQGRTHRFRSEQFF	TGTGCCAGCAGCCAAGGGAGGACCCATCGATTTAGGAGTGAGCAGTTCTTC
TRBJ2-3	TRBD2	-	TRBV3-1/TRBV3-2	CASSKIRLAPYDTQYF	TGTGCCAGCAGCAAGATCCGACTAGCGCCGTATGATACGCAGTATTTT
TRBJ2-3	-	-	TRBV20-1	CSATDTDTQYF	TGCAGTGCCACAGATACAGATACGCAGTATTTT
TRBJ1-3	-	-	TRBV4-3	CASSQLGTLGDTIYF	TGCGCCAGCAGCCAACTCGGGACCCTGGGAGACACCATATATTTT
TRBJ1-2	TRBD1	-	TRBV6-5	CASSRTGDYGYTF	TGTGCCAGCAGTAGGACAGGGGACTATGGCTACACCTTC
TRBJ2-5	-	-	TRBV2	CASSGVVETQYF	TGTGCCAGCAGTGGAGTGGTCGAGACCCAGTACTTC
TRBJ1-1	-	-	TRBV5-1	CASNITPENTEAFF	TGCGCCAGCAACATAACCCCAGAGAACACTGAAGCTTTCTTT
TRBJ2-1	-	-	TRBV11-3	CASSYGGEVTYNEQFF	TGTGCCAGCAGCTATGGCGGGGAAGTAACCTACAATGAGCAGTTCTTC
TRBJ1-2	TRBD1	-	TRBV19	CASRGQGGGYTF	TGTGCCAGTAGGGGACAGGGTGGTGGCTACACCTTC
TRBJ2-1	TRBD2	-	TRBV15	CATSRVTSSSEQFF	TGTGCCACCAGCAGAGTGACTAGCTCTTCTGAGCAGTTCTTC
TRBJ2-2	-	once	TRBV6-5	CASSTPGPNTGELFF	TGTGCCAGCAGTACCCCAGGGCCGAACACCGGGGAGCTGTTTTTT
TRBJ1-4	-	-	TRBV14	CASSQDRQVATNEKLFF	TGTGCCAGCAGCCAAGATCGACAGGTTGCAACTAATGAAAAACTGTTTTTT
TRBJ1-2	TRBD1	-	TRBV5-1	CASSRTGGAEGYTF	TGCGCCAGCAGCCGGACAGGGGGCGCGGAAGGCTACACCTTC
TRBJ1-4	-	-	TRBV2	CASKFGWYEKLFF	TGTGCCAGCAAGTTCGGGTGGTATGAAAAACTGTTTTTT
TRBJ2-5	TRBD1	-	TRBV10-3	CAISERTGGETQYF	TGTGCCATCAGTGAGAGGACAGGAGGAGAGACCCAGTACTTC
TRBJ2-1	TRBD2	-	TRBV27	CASSLRGGTNEQFF	TGTGCCAGCAGCCTACGGGGGGGGACCAATGAGCAGTTCTTC
TRBJ2-1	-	-	TRBV7-2	CASSFPGGPHNEQFF	TGTGCCAGCAGCTTTCCCGGGGGGCCCCACAATGAGCAGTTCTTC
TRBJ1-2	-	once	TRBV6-4	CASSTRELGGYTF	TGTGCCAGCAGTACTAGGGAGCTCGGGGGCTACACCTTC
TRBJ1-6	-	few	TRBV11-2	CASSQIRDNSPLHF	TGTGCCAGCAGCCAGATCAGGGATAATTCACCCCTCCACTTT
TRBJ1-2	-	-	TRBV27	CASSLQGVDGYTF	TGTGCCAGCAGTCTCCAGGGTGTTGATGGCTACACCTTC
TRBJ1-5	-	-	TRBV5-4	CASSLGGDSNQPQHF	TGTGCCAGCAGCTTGGGAGGAGATAGCAATCAGCCCCAGCATTTT
TRBJ2-4	TRBD1	-	TRBV7-9	CASSLVGTATIIAKNIQYF	TGTGCCAGCAGCTTAGTCGGGACAGCGACCATAATAGCCAAAAACATTCAGTACTTC
TRBJ2-7	TRBD2	-	TRBV3-1/TRBV3-2	CASSLQTSGGEQYF	TGTGCCAGCAGCCTTCAGACTAGCGGGGGCGAGCAGTACTTC
TRBJ2-7	-	few	TRBV9	CASSGRDTYYEQYF	TGTGCCAGCAGCGGTAGGGACACTTACTACGAGCAGTACTTC
TRBJ1-2	TRBD1	-	TRBV29-1	CSSSGQGPGYTF	TGCAGCTCCTCTGGACAGGGGCCTGGCTACACCTTC
TRBJ1-1	-	-	TRBV3-1/TRBV3-2	CASSRQGSQAEAFF	TGTGCCAGCAGCCGCCAGGGGTCCCAGGCTGAAGCTTTCTTT
TRBJ1-4	TRBD1	-	TRBV11-2	CASSPRDRAPATNEKLFF	TGTGCCAGCAGCCCCCGGGACAGGGCCCCTGCAACTAATGAAAAACTGTTTTTT
TRBJ1-3	-	-	TRBV29-1	CSVDPIVPGNTIYF	TGCAGCGTTGACCCCATTGTACCGGGAAACACCATATATTTT
TRBJ1-3	-	-	TRBV7-2	CASSPNRAASRRHTIYF	TGTGCCAGCAGCCCCAACCGGGCGGCCTCCCGGCGGCACACCATATATTTT
TRBJ2-7	-	-	TRBV15	CATSEQGGLPEQYF	TGTGCCACCAGCGAACAGGGAGGCCTTCCCGAGCAGTACTTC
TRBJ2-5	-	-	TRBV6-1	CASSEEIRTETQYF	TGTGCCAGCAGTGAAGAAATACGAACGGAGACCCAGTACTTC
TRBJ1-2	-	-	TRBV2	CASTERGGRGEGYTF	TGTGCCAGTACGGAAAGGGGGGGGCGCGGAGAAGGCTACACCTTC
TRBJ2-3	-	-	TRBV3-1/TRBV3-2	CASGSLDTQYF	TGTGCCAGCGGCAGCTTGGATACGCAGTATTTT
TRBJ1-1	-	-	TRBV5-6	CASSPGRGAWTEAFF	TGTGCCAGCAGCCCCGGTCGGGGGGCTTGGACTGAAGCTTTCTTT
TRBJ1-5	-	-	TRBV2	CASSDRQGNQPQHF	TGTGCCAGCAGTGATCGTCAGGGGAATCAGCCCCAGCATTTT
TRBJ2-1	-	-	TRBV19	CASGPRDGDFSQFF	TGTGCCAGTGGGCCCCGGGACGGGGACTTTTCGCAGTTCTTC
TRBJ1-3	TRBD1	-	TRBV5-4	CASSFYRTGSNIGNTIYF	TGTGCCAGCAGCTTTTATCGGACAGGGTCGAATATCGGAAACACCATATATTTT
TRBJ2-7	TRBD2	once	TRBV19	CASSIASGDSYEQYF	TGTGCCAGTAGTATAGCTAGCGGGGACTCCTACGAGCAGTACTTC
TRBJ2-7	TRBD2	-	TRBV6-2/TRBV6-3	CASSYSPWGGDSYEQYF	TGTGCCAGCAGCTACTCCCCGTGGGGGGGGGACTCCTACGAGCAGTACTTC
TRBJ2-3	-	-	TRBV5-6	CASSLVPLGAQDTQYF	TGTGCCAGCAGCTTGGTCCCGCTAGGCGCACAAGATACGCAGTATTTT
TRBJ2-5	TRBD1	-	TRBV6-4	CASSRDSNQETQYF	TGTGCCAGCAGCCGGGACAGTAACCAAGAGACCCAGTACTTC
TRBJ1-2	-	-	TRBV14	CASSQESNYGYTF	TGTGCCAGCAGCCAAGAAAGTAACTATGGCTACACCTTC
TRBJ1-2	-	-	TRBV7-6	CASSAPQGGYTF	TGTGCCAGCAGCGCCCCTCAGGGCGGCTACACCTTC
TRBJ1-5	-	-	TRBV3-1/TRBV3-2	CASSPVTQHF	TGTGCCAGCAGCCCCGTGACCCAGCATTTT
TRBJ2-1	-	-	TRBV5-1	CASSLEGGELYNEQFF	TGCGCCAGCAGCTTGGAGGGGGGCGAGCTCTACAATGAGCAGTTCTTC
TRBJ2-3	-	-	TRBV29-1	CSVSPSTDTQYF	TGCAGCGTGAGCCCTAGCACAGATACGCAGTATTTT
TRBJ1-5	TRBD1	-	TRBV5-6	CASSFAGGGPQHF	TGTGCCAGCAGCTTCGCAGGGGGTGGACCCCAGCATTTT
TRBJ2-1	TRBD1	-	TRBV5-4	CASSFKPGQPFF	TGTGCCAGCAGCTTCAAACCGGGACAGCCGTTCTTC
TRBJ2-3	-	-	TRBV7-2	CASSLSTAADTQYF	TGTGCCAGCAGCTTATCCACCGCGGCAGATACGCAGTATTTT
TRBJ2-3	-	-	TRBV3-1/TRBV3-2	CASSQVRSRRPPTDTQYF	TGTGCCAGCAGCCAAGTTAGGTCGAGGCGGCCCCCCACAGATACGCAGTATTTT
TRBJ2-7	TRBD1	-	TRBV4-1	CASSQATGTGSYEQYF	TGCGCCAGCAGCCAAGCCACCGGGACAGGGTCCTACGAGCAGTACTTC